This T cell receptor beta chain is drawn from a study of shared clonotypes between healthy human individuals. General study findings and limits: It was observed that 5% to 6.5% of naive CD4 clonotypes were shared across a handful of donors. Large sequencing depth failed to make sorted-subset sequencing complete, rarefaction showed.

Germline lookup yields CDR1 SGHRS and CDR2 YFSETQ. Trimming left V 1 base short and J 3 bases short, with 7 bases between. The CDR3 runs to 13 residues. Only in-frame clones appear in the TCRdb table, and some are missing; sequencing was by immunoSEQ multiplex PCR. Here the sample spans 2 million to 3 million clones, approximately 93% being singletons. Notes on this clone: Its antigen is undetermined. Different DNA sequences within this sample yield the same CDR3.

Sample: naive CD4+ T cells from PBMCs. Sample subset: CD45RA+ positively selected. The genes are TRBV5-1 and TRBJ2-5, with a weak D call TRBD2 (6 bases). This sequence originates from a man aged 18 to 29 in good health. Some clones in this sample may be carry-over from other donors' samples. The CDR3, as DNA: TGCGCCAGCAGCTTGACGGGGGAAGAGACCCAGTACTTC. This encodes CASSLTGEETQYF.